This T cell receptor (delta chain) was recovered during a study of human gamma delta and Vdelta1 T cells. In its sample, this clone was seen a few times. TCRdb has a much larger clone's protein, which differs at residue 17 from the translation of this DNA, likely because of a read error; what is shown is the protein translated from the DNA. TCRdb reprocessed the PCR reads through CATT. This table has approximately 690 delta-chain clones, about a tenth appearing once. The CDR3 runs to 19 residues. Per germline, CDR1 TSWWSYY and CDR2 QGS. This sequence was found in a human donor in good health. Sequencing was done on a sample of differentiated CD27- Vdelta1 gamma-delta T cells from blood. V gene TRDV1 combines with J gene TRDJ1; 9 bases align to TRDD3. CDR3 loop: CALGEQSYPWGINTDKHIF. CDR3 nucleotides: TGTGCTCTTGGGGAACAGTCGTACCCGTGGGGGATAAACACCGATAAACACATCTTT.